Each of the 20 T cell receptor beta chains below was sequenced from the same sample in a study of T cells in Graves' hyperthyroidism and ophthalmopathy. Researchers amplified the TCR beta CDR3 regions from RNA transcripts. HTBI primers drove first-round RT-PCR of the TCR CDR3. TCRdb reprocessed the multiplex PCR reads with MiXCR, giving one entry per CDR3 protein. The table lists fewer than 500,000 distinct CDR3 sequences, more than 14% of them singletons, with about 20% in the top ten. The source material was blood. The receptors originated from a woman aged 30 to 39 with Graves' ophthalmopathy.

J is TRBJ2-2 and V is TRBV6-1; D remains unclear. Germline loops: CDR1 MNHNS, CDR2 SASEGT. The V gene lost 7 bases and the J gene lost 6 bases, with 12 bases spanning the gap. CDR3 length: 13 residues. CDR3 protein: CASTDGQPGELFF. CDR3 coding DNA: TGTGCCAGCACTGACGGCCAGCCCGGGGAGCTGTTTTTT.

This clonotype came up many times. The chain carries TRBV2 and TRBJ2-7, with D perhaps being TRBD1 or TRBD2 (6 bases each). CDR3 length: 14 residues. V was trimmed by 7 bases and J by 2 bases, leaving 15 bases between them. Germline CDR1 reads SNHLY; CDR2 reads FYNNEI. The DNA for the CDR3 is TGTGCCAGCACCCCCGGGGGCCGCGCCTACGAGCAGTACTTC. The encoded protein is CASTPGGRAYEQYF. Using reference TRBV2 and TRBJ2-7 for the parts outside the CDR3, the full variable domain is EPEVTQTPSHQVTQMGQEVILRCVPISNHLYFYWYRQILGQKVEFLVSFYNNEISEKSEIFDDQFSVERPDGSNFTLKIRSTKLEDSAMYFCASTPGGRAYEQYFGPGTRLTVT.

This clonotype was seen a handful of times. The rearrangement links TRBV7-6 to TRBJ1-4, with a possible D match to TRBD1 (6 bases). The germline V gene has CDR1 SGHVS and CDR2 FNYEAQ. V was trimmed by 5 bases and J by 10 bases, leaving 26 bases between them. The CDR3 covers 17 residues. The CDR3 region has the DNA TGTGCCAGCAGCGACCCTTTAAAGACAGGTGGGGCTGGAAAACTGTTTTTT. Its translation is CASSDPLKTGGAGKLFF.

The chain is built from TRBV19 and TRBJ2-7; unclear D gene. The CDR3 is 12 residues long. In germline, CDR1 is LNHDA, CDR2 SQIVND (reference sequence). Trimming left V 10 bases short and J 1 base short, with 11 bases between. The DNA for the CDR3 is TGTGCCATTCCCGGCGGATCCTACGAGCAGTACTTC. Translating gives CAIPGGSYEQYF.

This clonotype has ten or more counts. The chain joins TRBV3-1 to TRBJ1-2; the match to TRBD1 covers 7 bases. After removal of 1 base from V and 8 bases from J, the junction contained 10 bases not matched to a gene. The germline CDR1 and CDR2 sequences are LGHDT and YNNKEL (reference sequence). This CDR3 contains 15 residues. Here the CDR3 reads CASSQVPGQPSGYTF. DNA of the CDR3: TGTGCCAGCAGCCAAGTCCCGGGACAGCCCTCGGGCTACACCTTC.

This clonotype was recorded many times. V gene TRBV3-1 combines with J gene TRBJ1-1; D gene uncertain. This CDR3 contains 14 residues. From germline, CDR1 is LGHDT and CDR2 YNNKEL (reference sequence). V was trimmed by 2 bases and J by 6 bases, leaving 13 bases between them. Here the CDR3 DNA reads TGTGCCAGCAGCCAAACCCCGCCAGGAGCTGAAGCTTTCTTT. Its translation is CASSQTPPGAEAFF.

This clonotype was detected many times. The V call is TRBV28, the J call TRBJ1-1; D not certain. V was clipped by 8 bases and J by 2 bases, with 6 bases between them. This CDR3 contains 11 residues. Germline CDR1 MDHEN, CDR2 SYDVKM. This chain's CDR3 is CASVRNTEAFF. The CDR3 DNA reads as TGTGCCAGCGTCAGAAACACTGAAGCTTTCTTT.

The rearrangement links TRBV30 to TRBJ2-1; D not resolved. V was pared by 2 bases and J by 7 bases, with 9 bases between. Germline loops: CDR1 GTSNPN, CDR2 SVGIG (reference sequence). The CDR3 runs 12 residues. The CDR3 loop reads CAWSTTTNEQFF. The CDR3 nucleotides read TGTGCCTGGAGTACGACCACAAATGAGCAGTTCTTC.

To note about this clonotype: With a much larger clone just one base away, this may be a read error. The J gene is TRBJ1-2, the V gene TRBV6-1, with no clear D. Deletions cut 6 bases from V and 0 bases from J, with 14 bases between. Germline values: CDR1 MNHNS, CDR2 SASEGT. This CDR3 has 15 residues. CDR3 nucleotides: TGTGCCAGCAGCCCGCGGGGATTAACTAACTATGGCTACACCTTC. Its protein product is CASSPRGLTNYGYTF.

A few counts support this clonotype. The chain employs TRBV24-1 and TRBJ1-1; 10 nucleotides match TRBD1. Trimming at V came to 7 bases and at J to 5 bases, leaving 3 bases not matched to a gene. The CDR3 extends over 13 amino acids. Per the germline V gene, CDR1 is KGHDR and CDR2 is SFDVKD. The CDR3 DNA is TGTGCCACCAGAAGGGACAGGGGAACTGAAGCTTTCTTT. The encoded protein is CATRRDRGTEAFF.

Details on this clonotype: A much larger clone differs by one base, so this may be a read error. The V call is TRBV3-1, the J call TRBJ2-2; 7 nucleotides agree with TRBD1. Germline V lookup: CDR1 LGHDT, CDR2 YNNKEL (reference sequence). This CDR3 is 17 amino acids long. CDR3 DNA: TGTGCCAGCAGACAGGGGTTGGGTATACCTAACACCGGGGAGCCGTTTTTT. This codes for CASRQGLGIPNTGEPFF.

This clonotype was seen many times. The chain employs TRBV10-3 and TRBJ1-2; D ambiguous. Germline CDR1 and CDR2: ENHRY and SYGVKD. The germline V and J ends were trimmed by 7 bases and 1 base, with 10 bases remaining between them. This CDR3 spans 13 amino acids. Written as DNA, the CDR3 is TGTGCCATCAATAAAGATGATAACTATGGCTACACCTTC. Protein product: CAINKDDNYGYTF.

This clonotype showed up many times. The CDR3 coding sequence is TGTGCCAGCAGTGAAGACAGGGGAAGAGAGACCCAGTACTTC. Its translation: CASSEDRGRETQYF. This chain uses TRBV2 with TRBJ2-5; the match to TRBD1 covers 7 bases. The CDR3 runs to 14 residues. The V and J ends lost 1 base and 4 bases, in that order; junction bases with no gene match: 3. CDR1 is SNHLY, CDR2 FYNNEI, per germline.

This clonotype was counted many times. The chain carries TRBV28 and TRBJ2-7, with 8 bases aligning to TRBD1. V lost 6 bases to trimming and J lost 5 bases; unmatched junction nucleotides: 9. The CDR3 is made up of 14 amino acids. CDR1 is MDHEN, CDR2 SYDVKM, per germline. CDR3 region: CASSLYRGIDEQYF. The CDR3 DNA is TGTGCCAGCAGCCTATACAGGGGGATCGACGAGCAGTACTTC. Full variable domain (rest looked up from reference TRBV28 and TRBJ2-7): DVKVTQSSRYLVKRTGEKVFLECVQDMDHENMFWYRQDPGLGLRLIYFSYDVKMKEKGDIPEGYSVSREKKERFSLILESASTNQTSMYLCASSLYRGIDEQYFGPGTRLTVT.

This clonotype was detected ten times or more. The rearrangement uses TRBV20-1 and TRBJ2-7; 7 nucleotides match TRBD1. Germline CDR1 is DFQATT and CDR2 is SNEGSKA (reference sequence). V shed 0 bases and J 2 bases; nucleotides not matched to a gene: 7. This CDR3 is 15 amino acids long. In DNA form, the CDR3 reads TGCAGTGCTAGAGATTCCAGGACAGGCCCCTACGAGCAGTACTTC. The encoded protein is CSARDSRTGPYEQYF.

The gene calls are TRBV9 and TRBJ2-3; D is perhaps TRBD1 or TRBD2 (5 bases each). CDR1 and CDR2 from the germline V gene are SGDLS and YYNGEE. Trimming shortened V by 0 bases and J by 4 bases, and 12 bases separated the two germline ends. The CDR3 runs 15 residues. In nucleotides, the CDR3 is TGTGCCAGCAGCGTAGTCGAGGGGAAGGCAGATACGCAGTATTTT. It translates to CASSVVEGKADTQYF.

This clonotype was seen at least ten times. The V call is TRBV12-3 or TRBV12-4, the J call TRBJ2-6; tentatively, D is TRBD2 (5 bases). V was shortened by 8 bases and J by 3 bases, with 11 bases between the two germline ends. The CDR3 contains 14 residues. The CDR3 reads CASGLAGGANVLTF. In nucleotides, the CDR3 is TGTGCCAGCGGGCTCGCGGGTGGGGCCAACGTCCTGACTTTC.

This clonotype was picked up many times. This chain joins TRBV29-1 and TRBJ1-1; D gene unclear. V lost 3 bases to trimming and J lost 5 bases, with 10 bases between them. The CDR3 has 12 residues. CDR1 and CDR2 (germline): SQVTM, ANQGSEA. The CDR3 is CSVEIMGTEAFF. CDR3 sequence (DNA): TGCAGCGTTGAGATCATGGGGACTGAAGCTTTCTTT. Combining the CDR3 with reference TRBV29-1 and TRBJ1-1 gives the whole variable domain SAVISQKPSRDICQRGTSLTIQCQVDSQVTMMFWYRQQPGQSLTLIATANQGSEATYESGFVIDKFPISRPNLTFSTLTVSNMSPEDSSIYLCSVEIMGTEAFFGQGTRLTVV.

The V call is TRBV9, the J call TRBJ2-1; D possibly uses TRBD1 or TRBD2 (6 bases each). With 4 bases removed from V and 9 bases from J, the gap between germline ends came to 14 bases. This CDR3 contains 13 residues. Per the germline V gene, CDR1 is SGDLS and CDR2 is YYNGEE. CDR3 protein: CASSPLGGVEQFF. The CDR3 coding sequence is TGTGCCAGCAGCCCCCTGGGGGGCGTTGAGCAGTTCTTC.

This clonotype was observed many times. This rearrangement joins TRBV2 to TRBJ2-7; no firm D call. Germline values: CDR1 SNHLY, CDR2 FYNNEI. V was trimmed by 5 bases and J by 0 bases, leaving 14 bases between them. The CDR3 loop spans 15 amino acids. The CDR3 spells CASSHIAGLSYEQYF. In nucleotides, the CDR3 is TGTGCCAGCAGTCACATTGCAGGTCTCTCCTACGAGCAGTACTTC. Using reference TRBV2 and TRBJ2-7 for the parts outside the CDR3, the full variable domain is EPEVTQTPSHQVTQMGQEVILRCVPISNHLYFYWYRQILGQKVEFLVSFYNNEISEKSEIFDDQFSVERPDGSNFTLKIRSTKLEDSAMYFCASSHIAGLSYEQYFGPGTRLTVT.